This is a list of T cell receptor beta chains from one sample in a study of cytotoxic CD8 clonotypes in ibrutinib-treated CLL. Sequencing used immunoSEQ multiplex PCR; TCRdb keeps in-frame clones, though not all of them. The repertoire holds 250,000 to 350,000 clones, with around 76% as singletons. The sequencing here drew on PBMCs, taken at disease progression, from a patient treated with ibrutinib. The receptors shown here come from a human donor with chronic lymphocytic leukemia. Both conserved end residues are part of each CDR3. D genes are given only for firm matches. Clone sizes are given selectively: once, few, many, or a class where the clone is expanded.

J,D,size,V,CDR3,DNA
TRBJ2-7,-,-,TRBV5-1,CASSRTAPYEQYF,TGCGCCAGCAGCCGGACGGCTCCCTACGAGCAGTACTTC
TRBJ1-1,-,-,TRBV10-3,CAISPIPGQNTEAFF,TGTGCCATCAGCCCTATCCCGGGACAGAACACTGAAGCTTTCTTT
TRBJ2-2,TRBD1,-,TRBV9,CASSVVRDRANTGELFF,TGTGCCAGCAGCGTAGTCAGGGACAGGGCGAACACCGGGGAGCTGTTTTTT
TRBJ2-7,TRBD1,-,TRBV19,CASSTELGTGKYF,TGTGCCAGTAGTACCGAGCTAGGGACAGGGAAGTACTTC
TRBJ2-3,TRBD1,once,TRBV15,CATGDELTGWGRDTQYF,TGTGCCACCGGTGACGAATTGACAGGGTGGGGTAGGGATACGCAGTATTTT
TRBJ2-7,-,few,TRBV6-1,CASSDPPGITRPYEQYF,TGTGCCAGCAGTGATCCCCCCGGTATTACTCGACCCTACGAGCAGTACTTC
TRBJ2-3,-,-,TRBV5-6,CASSSTGHQTGTDTQYF,TGTGCCAGCAGCTCTACAGGGCACCAAACCGGCACAGATACGCAGTATTTT
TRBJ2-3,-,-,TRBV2,CAILSPGDTQYF,TGTGCCATCCTGTCGCCTGGGGATACGCAGTATTTT
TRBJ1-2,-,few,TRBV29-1,CSVHPDDSYGYTF,TGCAGCGTTCACCCCGACGACAGCTATGGCTACACCTTC
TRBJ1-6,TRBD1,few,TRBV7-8,CATQSGTVNSPLHF,TGTGCCACCCAATCCGGGACAGTAAATTCACCCCTCCACTTT
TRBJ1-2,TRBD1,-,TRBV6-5,CASSRQRQGSGGYTF,TGTGCCAGCAGCCGACAGAGACAGGGTTCTGGTGGCTACACCTTC
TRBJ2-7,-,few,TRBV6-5,CASSPPFAPYEQYF,TGTGCCAGCAGCCCTCCGTTCGCCCCCTACGAGCAGTACTTC
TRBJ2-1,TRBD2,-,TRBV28,CASSLGLLAGGPGEQFF,TGTGCCAGCAGTTTAGGTTTACTAGCGGGAGGGCCGGGTGAGCAGTTCTTC
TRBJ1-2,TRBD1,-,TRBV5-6,CASSPTGGDGYTF,TGTGCCAGCAGCCCGACAGGGGGCGATGGCTACACCTTC
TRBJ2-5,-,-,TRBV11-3,CASSLATAQETQYF,TGTGCCAGCAGCTTAGCGACAGCTCAAGAGACCCAGTACTTC
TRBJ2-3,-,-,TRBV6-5,CASSYRSRVDTQYF,TGTGCCAGCAGTTATAGATCGAGGGTAGATACGCAGTATTTT
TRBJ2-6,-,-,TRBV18,CASSPPAGANVLTF,TGTGCCAGCTCACCGCCGGCAGGGGCCAACGTCCTGACTTTC
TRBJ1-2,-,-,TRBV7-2,CASSYSPSRRLLYGYTF,TGTGCCAGCAGCTACTCCCCCAGCAGGCGTCTTCTATATGGCTACACCTTC
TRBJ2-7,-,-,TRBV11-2,CASSSRGAYEQYF,TGTGCCAGCAGCTCTAGGGGAGCCTACGAGCAGTACTTC
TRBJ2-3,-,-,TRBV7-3,CASSYTGLQGDTQYF,TGTGCCAGCAGCTACACCGGGCTCCAGGGGGATACGCAGTATTTT
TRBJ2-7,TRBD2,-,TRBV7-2,CASSLDGTSGYEQYF,TGTGCCAGCAGCTTAGACGGGACTAGCGGCTACGAGCAGTACTTC
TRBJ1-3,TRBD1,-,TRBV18,CASSPGQVTVSGNTIYF,TGTGCCAGCTCACCGGGACAGGTGACCGTTTCTGGAAACACCATATATTTT
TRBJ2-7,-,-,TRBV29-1,CSVAKGGDRRSSYEQYF,TGCAGCGTTGCCAAGGGGGGCGACAGGAGGAGCTCCTACGAGCAGTACTTC
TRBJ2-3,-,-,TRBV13,CASRENTDTQYF,TGTGCCAGCAGGGAGAACACAGATACGCAGTATTTT
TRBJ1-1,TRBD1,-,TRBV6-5,CASSYSTGASTEAFF,TGTGCCAGCAGTTACTCGACAGGGGCGAGCACTGAAGCTTTCTTT
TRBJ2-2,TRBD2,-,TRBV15,CATSRANSGSRSTGELFF,TGTGCCACCAGCAGGGCCAATAGCGGGAGTCGATCCACCGGGGAGCTGTTTTTT
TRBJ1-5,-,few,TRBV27,CASSHRGNQPQHF,TGTGCCAGCAGTCACCGGGGAAATCAGCCCCAGCATTTT
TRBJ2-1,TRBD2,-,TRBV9,CASSVASGNEQFF,TGTGCCAGCAGCGTAGCTAGCGGGAATGAGCAGTTCTTC
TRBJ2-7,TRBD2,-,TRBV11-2,CASSLDASGAYEQYF,TGTGCCAGCAGCTTAGATGCTAGCGGTGCCTACGAGCAGTACTTC
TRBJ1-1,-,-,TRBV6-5,CASSYSLNTEAFF,TGTGCCAGCAGTTACTCACTCAACACTGAAGCTTTCTTT
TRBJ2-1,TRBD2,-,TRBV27,CASSLGVAGLYNEQFF,TGTGCCAGCAGCCTAGGGGTAGCGGGGTTATACAATGAGCAGTTCTTC
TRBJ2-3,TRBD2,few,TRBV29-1,CSSGTSKDTQYF,TGCAGCTCCGGGACTAGCAAGGATACGCAGTATTTT
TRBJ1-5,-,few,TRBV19,CASSMSSNQPQHF,TGTGCCAGTAGTATGTCTAGCAATCAGCCCCAGCATTTT
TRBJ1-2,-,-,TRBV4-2,CASSQDRYRVDGYTF,TGTGCCAGCAGCCAAGATCGTTATCGGGTTGATGGCTACACCTTC
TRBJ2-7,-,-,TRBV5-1,CASSRTVPAYEQYF,TGCGCCAGCAGCCGGACAGTTCCCGCCTACGAGCAGTACTTC
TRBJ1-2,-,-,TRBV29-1,CSVEDRVGYTF,TGCAGCGTTGAAGACAGGGTCGGCTACACCTTC
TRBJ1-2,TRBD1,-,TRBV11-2,CASSLDRQGARGYTF,TGTGCCAGCAGCTTAGATCGGCAGGGGGCGCGGGGCTACACCTTC
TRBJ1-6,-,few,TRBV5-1,CASSPEIRSYNSPLHF,TGCGCCAGCAGCCCTGAGATCCGGTCCTATAATTCACCCCTCCACTTT
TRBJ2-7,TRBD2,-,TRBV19,CASSPVGGAYEQYF,TGTGCCAGTAGTCCAGTGGGGGGGGCCTACGAGCAGTACTTC
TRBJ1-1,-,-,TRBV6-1,CASSWGRVGTEAFF,TGTGCCAGCAGTTGGGGGCGGGTTGGCACTGAAGCTTTCTTT
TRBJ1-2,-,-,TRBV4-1,CASSQLPIGGDGYTF,TGCGCCAGCAGCCAACTCCCGATAGGGGGAGATGGCTACACCTTC
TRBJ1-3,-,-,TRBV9,CASSPRTGGINTIYF,TGTGCCAGCAGCCCAAGGACTGGGGGGATCAACACCATATATTTT
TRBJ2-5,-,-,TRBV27,CASSFTAAVQETQYF,TGTGCCAGCAGTTTTACCGCGGCAGTCCAAGAGACCCAGTACTTC
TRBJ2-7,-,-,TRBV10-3,CAISKPLDSSYEQYF,TGTGCCATCAGTAAGCCATTGGACAGTTCCTACGAGCAGTACTTC
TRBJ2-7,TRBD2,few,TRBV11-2,CASSLAGGGEQYF,TGTGCCAGCAGCCTGGCGGGGGGTGGCGAGCAGTACTTC
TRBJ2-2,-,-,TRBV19,CASYDSPTGELFF,TGTGCCAGTTACGACAGCCCCACCGGGGAGCTGTTTTTT
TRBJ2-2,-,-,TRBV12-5,CASGSSFDRRNTGELFF,TGTGCTAGTGGTTCGTCCTTCGACAGGAGAAACACCGGGGAGCTGTTTTTT
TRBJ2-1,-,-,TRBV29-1,CSVRGTNSYNEQFF,TGCAGCGTCCGAGGGACCAACTCCTACAATGAGCAGTTCTTC
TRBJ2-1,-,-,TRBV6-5,CASSYGRVSVDEQFF,TGTGCCAGCAGTTATGGCCGGGTCTCGGTCGATGAGCAGTTCTTC
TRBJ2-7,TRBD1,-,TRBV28,CASSQGGTGAQGRAYEQYF,TGTGCCAGCAGCCAGGGAGGGACAGGGGCACAAGGGCGGGCGTACGAGCAGTACTTC
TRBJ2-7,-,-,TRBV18,CASSPVEGAAYEQYF,TGTGCCAGCTCACCGGTGGAGGGGGCCGCCTACGAGCAGTACTTC
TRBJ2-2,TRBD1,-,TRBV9,CASSVADRGAGELFF,TGTGCCAGCAGCGTAGCGGACAGGGGAGCCGGGGAGCTGTTTTTT
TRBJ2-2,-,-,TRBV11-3,CASSFSGTTGELFF,TGTGCCAGCAGCTTCTCCGGAACCACCGGGGAGCTGTTTTTT
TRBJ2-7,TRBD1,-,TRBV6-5,CASSYTPTGPEQYF,TGTGCCAGCAGTTACACGCCGACAGGGCCCGAGCAGTACTTC
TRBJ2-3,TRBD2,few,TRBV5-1,CASSRAGEVGTDTQYF,TGCGCCAGCAGCCGAGCGGGAGAAGTAGGCACAGATACGCAGTATTTT